This T cell receptor (beta chain) was sequenced in a study of blood T cell repertoires in COVID-19. About the study: Collection of acute and convalescent COVID-19 samples took place in the United States, Italy and Spain. Nucleic acid was either cDNA or gDNA, and it came from T cells, B-cell-depleted T cells, or PBMCs.

Under the authors' procedure: Estimates of nucleated cell counts were drawn from the amplification of reference gene primers. Assay used: immunoSEQ multiplex PCR; TCRdb lists only in-frame clones, some missing. V, J and clone size are those of that table, while D and trimming were read from the DNA. The sample lists about 25,000 clones; 70% to 85% were seen once. The CDR3 has 14 residues. Germline V gives CDR1 ENHRY, CDR2 SYGVKD. V shed 7 bases and J 5 bases; nucleotides not matched to a gene: 3. The sequenced sample was peripheral blood. The chain recombines TRBV10-3 with TRBJ2-1; TRBD2 matches 12 bases. The receptor's source is a man older than 75 with active or convalescent COVID-19. This CDR3 is CAIKTSGGNNEQFF. CDR3 sequence (DNA): TGTGCCATCAAGACTAGCGGGGGCAACAATGAGCAGTTCTTC.